The T cell receptor (beta chain) described here comes from a study of shared clonotypes between healthy human individuals. Study-wide context: CD4 naive and memory got three plates each, CD8 naive two, CD8 memory one. Whole-study findings and limits: Blood was the sole source, and tissue repertoires probably differ. Generation probabilities of non-shared clonotypes were lower (relative to those shared by all four donors). Limited genetic and exposure-history diversity came from having few donors.

Profiling relied on immunoSEQ multiplex PCR, and the TCRdb table lists in-frame clones only, not all of them. Of around 940,000 clones in the sample, about three quarters are singletons; the top ten hold approximately 1.5%. Points on this clone: Its cognate antigen is unknown.

Material: memory CD4+ T cells sorted from blood. Noted subset: CD45RA-negative fraction. This receptor was taken from a man between 18 and 35 years old in good health.

CDR3 residues: CASSPRRALVNEQFF. CDR3 nucleotide sequence: TGTGCCAGCAGCCCGAGGAGGGCTCTTGTCAATGAGCAGTTCTTC. V usage is TRBV11-2 and J usage is TRBJ2-1, with D possibly being TRBD2 (6 bases). The CDR3 contains 15 residues. The germline CDR1 and CDR2 sequences are SGHAT and FQNNGV. The V end lost 5 bases, the J end lost 6 bases, and 17 bases lay between the germline ends.